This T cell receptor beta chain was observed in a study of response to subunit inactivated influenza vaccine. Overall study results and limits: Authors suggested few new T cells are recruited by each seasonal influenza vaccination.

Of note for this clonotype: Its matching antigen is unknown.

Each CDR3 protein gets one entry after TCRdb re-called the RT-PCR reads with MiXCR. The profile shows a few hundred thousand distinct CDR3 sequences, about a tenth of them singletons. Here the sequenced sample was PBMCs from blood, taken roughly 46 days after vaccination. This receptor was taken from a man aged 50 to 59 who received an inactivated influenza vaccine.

The CDR3 nucleotides read TGTGCCAGCAGCCCCGCACGAAATCAGCCCCAGCATTTT. Amino acid sequence: CASSPARNQPQHF. The chain combines TRBV6-1 with TRBJ1-5; D is uncertain. Germline CDR1 is MNHNS and CDR2 is SASEGT. The CDR3 spans 13 residues. The ends were cut back, 6 bases at V and 4 bases at J, with 10 bases in the middle.